These 21 T cell receptor beta chains came from one sample sequenced in a study of cytomegalovirus exposure and HLA in healthy donors. With 60 Vbeta and 13 Jbeta primers, the PCR was carried out. TCRdb's table, derived via immunoSEQ multiplex PCR, lists solely in-frame clones and lacks some. The data show roughly 200,000 clones, over 75% seen once. The sequencing input was PBMCs. The source of these receptors is a woman aged 45-65 years in good health and CMV-seronegative.

This clone was seen a handful of times. The V call is TRBV5-1, the J call TRBJ2-5; maybe TRBD2 (5 bases). Trimming removed 0 bases from V and 1 base from J, with 10 bases in between. Germline V lookup: CDR1 SGHRS, CDR2 YFSETQ. The CDR3 is 15 residues long. The CDR3 DNA follows: TGCGCCAGCAGCTTGGTGGCTAGCAGCCAAGAGACCCAGTACTTC. This sequence encodes CASSLVASSQETQYF.

This clone turned up a few times. The rearrangement uses TRBV10-1 and TRBJ2-5, with D hard to call. Trimming removed 4 bases from V and 4 bases from J, with 13 bases in between. The CDR3 spans 14 residues. CDR1 is WNHNN and CDR2 is SYGVQD in the germline V gene (reference sequence). The CDR3 nucleotides read TGCGCCAGCAGTGGAGGCCCACGTGGAGAGACCCAGTACTTC. Translation gives CASSGGPRGETQYF.

This rearrangement joins TRBV5-1 to TRBJ2-7; D perhaps matches TRBD1 (6 bases). Trimming shortened V by 6 bases and J by 6 bases, and 16 bases separated the two germline ends. CDR1 is SGHRS and CDR2 is YFSETQ in the germline V gene. The CDR3 consists of 13 residues. CDR3 in amino acids: CASTPIQGAEQYF. CDR3 coding DNA: TGCGCCAGCACGCCGATACAGGGTGCCGAGCAGTACTTC.

This sequence joins TRBV11-1 and TRBJ2-5, with 12 bases that match TRBD1. After removal of 5 bases from V and 7 bases from J, the junction contained 8 bases not matched to a gene. The CDR3 spans 15 residues. The germline V gene encodes CDR1 SGHAT and CDR2 FQDESV (reference sequence). DNA of the CDR3: TGTGCCAGCAGCATCCGGGACAGGGGGCGTGCGACCCAGTACTTC. Its translation is CASSIRDRGRATQYF.

The chain recombines TRBV5-1 with TRBJ2-2; tentative D call: TRBD2 (5 bases). Germline values: CDR1 SGHRS, CDR2 YFSETQ. V lost 5 bases and J 5 bases, leaving 10 bases between the germline ends. The CDR3 runs 13 residues. The CDR3 DNA sequence: TGCGCCAGCAGACCAGCGGATACCGGGGAGCTGTTTTTT. Its translation is CASRPADTGELFF.

The rearrangement joins TRBV27 to TRBJ2-1; D is perhaps TRBD2 (5 bases). The V gene lost 1 base and the J gene lost 1 base, with 11 bases spanning the gap. The CDR3 is 16 residues long. Germline V lookup: CDR1 MNHEY, CDR2 SMNVEV (reference sequence). The CDR3 loop is CASSLFGLSSYNEQFF. DNA of the CDR3: TGTGCCAGCAGTTTATTTGGACTGTCGTCCTACAATGAGCAGTTCTTC.

This chain links TRBV29-1 with TRBJ2-5, with 10 bases that match TRBD1. Germline CDR1 reads SQVTM; CDR2 reads ANQGSEA. The CDR3 contains 13 residues. After removal of 8 bases from V and 1 base from J, the junction contained 4 bases not matched to a gene. In DNA form, the CDR3 reads TGCAGCTTTAGACAGGGGGCCCAAGAGACCCAGTACTTC. It encodes CSFRQGAQETQYF. The variable domain in full, with the rest retrieved from reference TRBV29-1 and TRBJ2-5, is SAVISQKPSRDICQRGTSLTIQCQVDSQVTMMFWYRQQPGQSLTLIATANQGSEATYESGFVIDKFPISRPNLTFSTLTVSNMSPEDSSIYLCSFRQGAQETQYFGPGTRLLVL.

The V gene is TRBV19, the J gene TRBJ2-1; 9 nucleotides agree with TRBD2. The V gene's germline CDR1 is LNHDA and CDR2 SQIVND (reference sequence). V shed 6 bases and J 4 bases; nucleotides not matched to a gene: 13. The CDR3 sequence is 17 residues long. The CDR3 bases are TGTGCCAGTAGGGCCGAAGGCGGGACTAGCAGATACAATGAGCAGTTCTTC. Protein sequence: CASRAEGGTSRYNEQFF.

This chain joins TRBV28 and TRBJ2-3, with TRBD2 matching 13 bases. Germline CDR1 reads MDHEN; CDR2 reads SYDVKM. V gave up 6 bases and J gave up 5 bases; unmatched junction bases: 11. This CDR3 spans 17 amino acids. This CDR3 is CASRDLTSGGALDTQYF. CDR3 nucleotides: TGTGCCAGCAGGGACCTCACTAGCGGGGGGGCCCTAGATACGCAGTATTTT.

This clone was recorded only once. Since no conserved phenylalanine or tryptophan closes the CDR3, a read error is the likely cause. The gene calls are TRBV28 and TRBJ1-5, with D possibly being TRBD1 (6 bases). This CDR3 is 16 amino acids long. Germline assignment: CDR1 MDHEN and CDR2 SYDVKM. V was shortened by 6 bases and J by 4 bases, with 19 bases between the two germline ends. CDR3 residues: CASRGAITGYNQPQHL. The CDR3 region has the DNA TGTGCCAGCAGGGGGGCTATAACAGGGTATAATCAGCCCCAGCATCTT.

This sequence joins TRBV28 and TRBJ1-2; 10 positions agree with TRBD1. CDR1 is MDHEN and CDR2 is SYDVKM in the germline V gene. V dropped 4 bases and J dropped 13; count of bases not matched to a gene: 9. The CDR3 spans 13 residues. CDR3 loop: CASSSPGQGLSTF. The CDR3 DNA is TGTGCCAGCAGTTCTCCGGGACAGGGGCTATCCACCTTC.

V and J are TRBV28 and TRBJ2-3; D not resolved. CDR3 length: 19 residues. Trimming cost V 6 bases and J 0 bases, with 25 bases left between them. Germline V lookup: CDR1 MDHEN, CDR2 SYDVKM. CDR3 region: CASRFKAASLAASTDTQYF. CDR3 bases: TGTGCCAGCAGATTCAAGGCGGCATCTTTGGCGGCTAGCACAGATACGCAGTATTTT. Looking up the rest from reference TRBV28 and TRBJ2-3 gives the full variable domain: DVKVTQSSRYLVKRTGEKVFLECVQDMDHENMFWYRQDPGLGLRLIYFSYDVKMKEKGDIPEGYSVSREKKERFSLILESASTNQTSMYLCASRFKAASLAASTDTQYFGPGTRLTVL.

This clone was counted once. V gene TRBV4-3 combines with J gene TRBJ1-3; D unclear. Germline-derived CDR1 and CDR2 are LGHNA and YSLEER. This CDR3 is built from 14 residues. Trimming left V 0 bases short and J 0 bases short, with 3 bases between. For the CDR3, the DNA is TGCGCCAGCAGCCAAGATAACTCTGGAAACACCATATATTTT. Translated: CASSQDNSGNTIYF.

On this clone itself: Other DNA variants within this sample encode the same CDR3. The genes are TRBV5-4 and TRBJ2-7; 8 bases are a match to TRBD1. V shed 4 bases, J shed 3 bases, and the junction held 6 bases outside the gene matches. The CDR3 is 14 residues long. CDR1 is SGHNT and CDR2 is YYREEE in the germline V gene (reference sequence). The CDR3 spells CASSLGQGNYEQYF. In DNA form, the CDR3 reads TGTGCCAGCAGCCTCGGACAGGGAAACTACGAGCAGTACTTC. Based on the CDR3 plus reference TRBV5-4 and TRBJ2-7, the full variable domain is ETGVTQSPTHLIKTRGQQVTLRCSSQSGHNTVSWYQQALGQGPQFIFQYYREEENGRGNFPPRFSGLQFPNYSSELNVNALELDDSALYLCASSLGQGNYEQYFGPGTRLTVT.

This chain connects TRBV27 to TRBJ2-1; D remains ambiguous. Deletions cut 3 bases from V and 4 bases from J, with 7 bases between. This CDR3 region has 13 residues. Germline lookup yields CDR1 MNHEY and CDR2 SMNVEV (reference sequence). This CDR3 is CASSLAAYNEQFF. The CDR3 coding sequence is TGTGCCAGCAGTTTGGCCGCATACAATGAGCAGTTCTTC.

This sequence joins TRBV2 and TRBJ1-1; 9 bases fit TRBD1. CDR3 length: 13 amino acids. CDR1 SNHLY and CDR2 FYNNEI come from the germline V gene. With V trimmed by 4 bases and J by 6 bases, 3 bases remained unmatched. The CDR3 spells CASSVTGGPEAFF. Here the CDR3 DNA reads TGTGCCAGCAGTGTTACAGGGGGCCCTGAAGCTTTCTTT. Combining the CDR3 with reference TRBV2 and TRBJ1-1 gives the whole variable domain EPEVTQTPSHQVTQMGQEVILRCVPISNHLYFYWYRQILGQKVEFLVSFYNNEISEKSEIFDDQFSVERPDGSNFTLKIRSTKLEDSAMYFCASSVTGGPEAFFGQGTRLTVV.

The chain uses TRBV6-1 and TRBJ2-2; D might be TRBD2 (6 bases). V lost 4 bases to trimming and J lost 4 bases, with 13 bases between them. Germline values: CDR1 MNHNS, CDR2 SASEGT. This CDR3 has 15 residues. The CDR3 nucleotides are TGTGCCAGCAGTGGACTCCAGCGGGCCACCGGGGAGCTGTTTTTT. Protein product: CASSGLQRATGELFF.

V gene TRBV6-1 combines with J gene TRBJ2-5, with 7 bases aligning to TRBD1. The DNA end lines up better with TRBJ2-7; the J call may be wrong. The CDR3 loop spans 12 amino acids. CDR1 is MNHNS, CDR2 SASEGT, per germline. CDR3 loop: CASEGARYEQYF. The CDR3 DNA reads TGTGCCAGCGAGGGGGCGCGGTACGAGCAGTACTTC.

The chain has TRBV9 and TRBJ1-4; TRBD1 aligns across 11 bases. With 2 bases clipped from V and 3 bases from J, the junction kept 6 bases outside the gene matches. This CDR3 is built from 17 residues. The germline V gene encodes CDR1 SGDLS and CDR2 YYNGEE. CDR3 in amino acids: CASSVGTGGGANEKLFF. The CDR3 region has the DNA TGTGCCAGCAGCGTCGGGACAGGGGGTGGGGCTAATGAAAAACTGTTTTTT.

V gene TRBV5-4 combines with J gene TRBJ2-5, with 10 bases lining up with TRBD2. This CDR3 is built from 18 residues. Trimming cost V 4 bases and J 2 bases; bases outside gene matches: 14. Per germline, CDR1 SGHNT and CDR2 YYREEE (reference sequence). CDR3 amino acids: CASSPGPFSGGKQETQYF. In DNA form, the CDR3 reads TGTGCCAGCAGCCCGGGGCCCTTTAGCGGGGGGAAACAAGAGACCCAGTACTTC.

The chain couples TRBV7-8 to TRBJ1-4; 7 bases line up with TRBD1. With 1 base clipped from V and 10 bases from J, the junction kept 6 bases outside the gene matches. Germline lookup yields CDR1 SGHVS and CDR2 FQNEAQ. The CDR3 runs 14 residues. The CDR3, as DNA: TGTGCCAGCAGCTTAGGAGGGGGCCGAGGAAAACTGTTTTTT. Translated, it gives CASSLGGGRGKLFF.